The subject of this entry is one T cell receptor beta chain. Sequence at one end of the junction differs from germline and may be a read error. The data stem from a study of shared clonotypes between healthy human individuals. This CDR3 region has 15 residues. Germline-derived CDR1 and CDR2 are SGHRS and YFSETQ. What was sequenced on ten immunoSEQ deep assay plates was unsorted PBMC DNA. Original methodology: With immunoSEQ giving junction-only sequences and no quality scores, filtering differed. Some clones are missing from TCRdb's copy, which holds only in-frame ones; the method was immunoSEQ multiplex PCR. V and J calls and clone size are those listed in that table; D and trimming were worked out from the DNA. The sample comprises hundreds of thousands of clones, 79% of which are singletons, and less than 15% rests with the top ten. All the donors were Caucasian adults who lived in Nashville, Tennessee.

This sequence originates from a woman aged 40-49 years in good health. Some clones in this sample may be carry-over from other donors' samples. The sequenced material came from PBMCs. The chain recombines TRBV5-1 with TRBJ2-7; 8 bases line up with TRBD2. The chain's CDR3 is CASSFEAGVSHEQYF. The DNA for the CDR3 is TGCGCCAGCAGCTTTGAAGCGGGGGTCTCCCACGAGCAGTACTTC.